This record covers a single TCR beta chain. Per the original data handling: Cell counts per sample came from amplifying reference gene primers. Some clones are missing from TCRdb's copy, which holds only in-frame ones; the method was immunoSEQ multiplex PCR. D and trimming come from the DNA, and the V and J calls and clone size come from that table. The sample has more than 150,000 clones; roughly 80% are singletons. Germline lookup yields CDR1 MNHEY and CDR2 SVGEGT. The CDR3 is 20 residues long. The ends were cut back, 0 bases at V and 0 bases at J, with 21 bases in the middle. The sample belongs to a study of blood T cell repertoires in COVID-19. Study overall: The samples span acute and convalescent COVID-19 from the United States, Italy and Spain. T cells, B-cell-depleted T cells, or PBMCs supplied cDNA or gDNA.

The specimen sequenced was peripheral blood. The chain couples TRBV6-2 or TRBV6-3 to TRBJ2-1; TRBD1 might be the D (6 bases). The TCR originated in a man aged 55 to 70 with active or convalescent COVID-19. The CDR3 DNA follows: TGTGCCAGCAGTTACTCAATTGGGACACTAAAGGAGAGCTCCTACAATGAGCAGTTCTTC. Protein sequence: CASSYSIGTLKESSYNEQFF.